Shown below are 23 T cell receptor beta chains from a single sample sequenced in a study of T cells in Graves' hyperthyroidism and ophthalmopathy (dated by TCRdb to the late 2010s). The library was obtained by multiplex PCR. This sample was sequenced with an Illumina HiSeq 2000. The TCR beta CDR3 regions were amplified from the RNA transcripts. The first round of RT-PCR for the TCR CDR3 was performed with the HTBI primer set and the Qiagen OneStep RT-PCR kit. TCRdb applied fastp at Q25 and MiXCR to the public reads, then kept only in-frame beta chains. Rows merge per CDR3 protein into single entries with the most common DNA and genes. In this sample the table shows hundreds of thousands of distinct CDR3 sequences, roughly 25% of which occur a single time. The ten most abundant clones make up 73% of the sample. Sequencing used blood. The receptors stem from a man in his forties or fifties with Graves' hyperthyroidism.

This clonotype was found many times. The chain recombines TRBV11-2 with TRBJ2-7, with TRBD1 matching over 8 bases. The trim removed 4 bases at V and 2 bases at J, leaving 4 bases unmatched. The CDR3 runs to 14 residues. From germline, CDR1 is SGHAT and CDR2 FQNNGV. CDR3 sequence: CASSSTGDAYEQYF. The CDR3 nucleotides read TGTGCCAGCAGCTCGACAGGGGACGCCTACGAGCAGTACTTC.

The chain employs TRBV6-6 and TRBJ1-5, with 9 bases matching TRBD1. The CDR3 loop spans 15 amino acids. The germline CDR1 and CDR2 sequences are MNHNY and SVGAGI (reference sequence). J was trimmed by 15 bases and V by 0 bases; bases with no gene match: 12. The CDR3 nucleotides are TGTGCCAGCAGTTACTCCGGGACAGGGACGTTAGACTTGCATTTT. Its protein product is CASSYSGTGTLDLHF.

The gene calls are TRBV4-2 and TRBJ2-7; a weak D match, TRBD2 (6 bases). Germline V gene data show CDR1 as LGHNA and CDR2 as YNFKEQ. Trimming left V 4 bases short and J 2 bases short, with 12 bases between. CDR3 length equals 14 residues. For the CDR3, the DNA is TGTGCCAGCAGCCGCGGGACTCAAACCTACGAGCAGTACTTC. It encodes CASSRGTQTYEQYF.

This clonotype showed up just a few times. The chain couples TRBV5-6 to TRBJ2-7; 9 nucleotides match TRBD1. The CDR3 spans 16 residues. CDR1 and CDR2 from the germline V gene are SGHDT and YYEEEE. J was trimmed by 2 bases and V by 3 bases; bases with no gene match: 9. CDR3 coding DNA: TGTGCCAGCAGCTGGGGGACAGGGATGAAAGCCTACGAGCAGTACTTC. Translation gives CASSWGTGMKAYEQYF.

This chain uses TRBV6-2 or TRBV6-3 with TRBJ1-3; D uncertain. Trimming stripped 4 bases from V and 0 bases from J, with 13 bases between. Germline values: CDR1 MNHEY, CDR2 SVGEGT. This CDR3 comprises 16 residues. The CDR3 is CASSSSITVSGNTIYF. CDR3 in DNA: TGTGCCAGCAGTTCCTCTATTACAGTCTCTGGAAACACCATATATTTT.

The DNA of the CDR3 is TGCAGTGCTCCCGGACTAGCGGGAGATGATGAGCAGTTCTTC. The encoded protein is CSAPGLAGDDEQFF. J is TRBJ2-1 and V is TRBV20-1; 13 nucleotides match TRBD2. Looked up from germline, CDR1 is DFQATT and CDR2 is SNEGSKA (reference sequence). The CDR3 extends over 14 amino acids. V gave up 5 bases and J gave up 8 bases; unmatched junction bases: 6.

The CDR3 loop reads CASSTTSREQYF. CDR3 DNA: TGTGCCAGCAGCACGACATCTCGCGAGCAGTACTTC. V usage is TRBV5-5 and J usage is TRBJ2-7, with D hard to call. Between the trimmed V and J ends, which lost 4 bases and 6 bases, there was a span of 11 bases. The CDR3 length is 12 residues. Per the germline V gene, CDR1 is SGHKS and CDR2 is YYEKEE (reference sequence). Combining the CDR3 with reference TRBV5-5 and TRBJ2-7 gives the whole variable domain DAGVTQSPTHLIKTRGQQVTLRCSPISGHKSVSWYQQVLGQGPQFIFQYYEKEERGRGNFPDRFSARQFPNYSSELNVNALLLGDSALYLCASSTTSREQYFGPGTRLTVT.

The rearrangement joins TRBV6-5 to TRBJ2-7; 7 nucleotides match TRBD1. The CDR3 is 16 residues long. Germline V gives CDR1 MNHEY, CDR2 SVGAGI. With 4 bases clipped from V and 2 bases from J, the junction kept 11 bases outside the gene matches. CDR3 sequence reads: CASSSPTPTGTYEQYF. As DNA, the CDR3 is TGTGCCAGCAGTTCTCCAACCCCGACAGGGACCTACGAGCAGTACTTC.

The chain couples TRBV27 to TRBJ2-1; possible D gene TRBD2, 6 bases. V lost 0 bases to trimming and J lost 3 bases, with 15 bases between them. The CDR3 extends over 17 amino acids. Germline V gene sequence: CDR1 MNHEY, CDR2 SMNVEV (reference sequence). As DNA, the CDR3 is TGTGCCAGCAGTTTATCCCTTCCGGGAGCCTTCTACAATGAGCAGTTCTTC. Translating gives CASSLSLPGAFYNEQFF.

This clonotype showed up many times. The chain recombines TRBV28 with TRBJ2-1; D is unresolved. Trimming shortened V by 6 bases and J by 6 bases, and 12 bases separated the two germline ends. This CDR3 region has 13 residues. Germline CDR1 MDHEN, CDR2 SYDVKM. The chain's CDR3 is CASSPTEINEQFF. The CDR3 DNA reads TGTGCCAGCAGCCCGACGGAAATCAATGAGCAGTTCTTC.

The chain couples TRBV7-9 to TRBJ2-3; D is unresolved. The CDR3 extends over 13 amino acids. V dropped 2 bases and J dropped 4 bases, with 7 bases sitting between them. Per the germline V gene, CDR1 is SEHNR and CDR2 is FQNEAQ (reference sequence). The CDR3 reads CASSLSQSDTQYF. The CDR3, as DNA: TGTGCCAGCAGCTTATCCCAATCAGATACGCAGTATTTT.

The chain joins TRBV6-2 or TRBV6-3 to TRBJ2-1; 9 bases fit TRBD1. The length of the CDR3 is 18 residues. Germline CDR1 is MNHEY and CDR2 is SVGEGT. Trimming at V came to 2 bases and at J to 8 bases, leaving 16 bases not matched to a gene. CDR3 sequence reads: CASSYPPPGQGWVDEQFF. In DNA, the CDR3 is TGTGCCAGCAGTTACCCTCCTCCGGGACAGGGATGGGTCGATGAGCAGTTCTTC.

The CDR3 sequence: CASSSTRTGTDTQYF. The CDR3, as DNA: TGTGCCAGCTCATCTACCAGGACAGGCACAGATACGCAGTATTTT. The chain employs TRBV18 and TRBJ2-3, with a possible D match to TRBD1 (6 bases). Trimming stripped 5 bases from V and 1 base from J, with 13 bases between. Germline V gives CDR1 KGHSH, CDR2 LQKENI. The CDR3 runs to 15 residues. The full variable domain, in which reference TRBV18 and TRBJ2-3 provide the parts outside the CDR3, is NAGVMQNPRHLVRRRGQEARLRCSPMKGHSHVYWYRQLPEEGLKFMVYLQKENIIDESGMPKERFSAEFPKEGPSILRIQQVVRGDSAAYFCASSSTRTGTDTQYFGPGTRLTVL.

This clonotype was found many times. The rearrangement links TRBV2 to TRBJ2-7; possible D gene TRBD2, 5 bases. Germline values: CDR1 SNHLY, CDR2 FYNNEI. The CDR3 runs to 12 residues. V gave up 6 bases and J gave up 3 bases, with 9 bases separating them. This CDR3 is CASRVTSYEQYF. The CDR3, as DNA: TGTGCCAGCAGGGTCACTAGCTACGAGCAGTACTTC.

In its sample, this clonotype was seen a few times. The chain recombines TRBV27 with TRBJ1-2; D gene unclear. Germline-derived CDR1 and CDR2 are MNHEY and SMNVEV (reference sequence). This CDR3 has 14 residues. V was clipped by 2 bases and J by 4 bases, with 11 bases between them. CDR3 bases: TGTGCCAGCAGTTTAAAGGGTGGACCCTATGGCTACACCTTC. Encoded protein: CASSLKGGPYGYTF.

V usage is TRBV5-1 and J usage is TRBJ2-2; D not certain. Trimming took 4 bases from V and 2 from J, leaving 15 bases between them. The CDR3 has 16 residues. Germline CDR1 and CDR2: SGHRS and YFSETQ. The CDR3 sequence is CASSISWSSNTGELFF. CDR3 DNA: TGCGCCAGCAGCATCTCGTGGTCCAGCAACACCGGGGAGCTGTTTTTT.

The sample holds many counts of this clonotype. The chain couples TRBV11-1 to TRBJ2-5, with D unclear. V gave up 3 bases and J gave up 4 bases, with 6 bases separating them. Germline values: CDR1 SGHAT, CDR2 FQDESV (reference sequence). The CDR3 is made up of 12 amino acids. For the CDR3, the DNA is TGTGCCAGCAGCTTTTCGACAGAGACCCAGTACTTC. Protein sequence: CASSFSTETQYF.

The V call is TRBV18, the J call TRBJ1-2, with TRBD1 identical over 8 bases. V dropped 4 bases and J dropped 7; count of bases not matched to a gene: 8. CDR1 and CDR2 (germline): KGHSH, LQKENI. The CDR3 length is 14 residues. The CDR3 reads CASSRGPQGVGYTF. The CDR3 DNA is TGTGCCAGCTCACGGGGGCCACAGGGGGTTGGCTACACCTTC.

This clonotype was seen repeatedly, ten times or more. The chain has TRBV27 and TRBJ2-5; the D call may be TRBD1 or TRBD2 (5 bases each). With 5 bases removed from V and 4 bases from J, the gap between germline ends came to 11 bases. CDR1 is MNHEY and CDR2 is SMNVEV in the germline V gene (reference sequence). The CDR3 length is 13 residues. CDR3 protein: CASSQRGGETQYF. DNA for the CDR3: TGTGCCAGCAGTCAGAGGGGTGGAGAGACCCAGTACTTC.

This clonotype has more than one count but fewer than ten. This rearrangement joins TRBV27 to TRBJ2-7; 10 positions agree with TRBD2. CDR1 MNHEY and CDR2 SMNVEV come from the germline V gene (reference sequence). This CDR3 has 15 residues. With 6 bases clipped from V and 2 bases from J, the junction kept 7 bases outside the gene matches. CDR3 protein: CASSLTSGIPYEQYF. The CDR3 DNA reads TGTGCCAGCAGCCTTACTAGCGGGATCCCCTACGAGCAGTACTTC.

This clonotype has ten or more counts. The chain is built from TRBV3-1 and TRBJ2-3, with 13 bases aligning to TRBD2. The length of the CDR3 is 14 residues. V was clipped by 10 bases and J by 4 bases; unmatched bases: 5. The germline CDR1 and CDR2 sequences are LGHDT and YNNKEL (reference sequence). For the CDR3, the DNA is TGTGCCACCGAGACTAGCGGGAGGTCAGATACGCAGTATTTT. Protein sequence: CATETSGRSDTQYF.

This chain connects TRBV7-3 to TRBJ1-1; D might be TRBD1 (5 bases). V was shortened by 0 bases and J by 1 base, with 12 bases between the two germline ends. The CDR3 is 16 amino acids. Looked up from germline, CDR1 is SGHTA and CDR2 is FQGTGA. CDR3 residues: CASSLTGDQRNTEAFF. As DNA, the CDR3 is TGTGCCAGCAGCTTAACAGGGGATCAGAGGAACACTGAAGCTTTCTTT.

This chain joins TRBV6-6 and TRBJ2-7; D is possibly TRBD2 (6 bases). The CDR3 runs 15 residues. The ends were cut back, 2 bases at V and 4 bases at J, with 15 bases in the middle. Germline values: CDR1 MNHNY, CDR2 SVGAGI (reference sequence). CDR3 protein: CASSYNSGVSYEQYF. The CDR3 DNA reads as TGTGCCAGCAGTTACAATAGCGGAGTATCATACGAGCAGTACTTC.